The T cell receptor beta chain under discussion was sequenced for a study of cytomegalovirus exposure and HLA in healthy donors. Germline-derived CDR1 and CDR2 are MGHRA and YSYEKL. The CDR3 is 13 residues long. V lost 4 bases, J lost 4 bases, and 3 bases stayed unmatched. Measured with immunoSEQ multiplex PCR; TCRdb has only the in-frame clones, and not every one. The data show some 100,000 clones, almost 90% seen once. The source is a woman aged 18-29 years in good health and CMV-seronegative. Material: PBMCs. The chain has TRBV4-1 and TRBJ1-2, with 7 bases lining up with TRBD1. CDR3 residues: CASSPTGIYGYTF. CDR3 sequence (DNA): TGCGCCAGCAGCCCGACAGGGATCTATGGCTACACCTTC.